This TCR beta chain appears in the sequencing data of a study of response to subunit inactivated influenza vaccine. This CDR3 comprises 15 residues. Germline V lookup: CDR1 KGHSH, CDR2 LQKENI. V shed 3 bases and J 1 base; nucleotides not matched to a gene: 4. TCRdb used MiXCR to reprocess the RT-PCR reads, holding one entry per CDR3 protein. There are approximately 530,000 distinct CDR3 sequences in the sample; approximately 7.6% occur only once, and 10% to 15% lies in the top ten. This sequence joins TRBV18 and TRBJ1-1, with 8 bases matching TRBD1. Sequences were derived from PBMCs from blood, sampled around 25 months after vaccination. The TCR comes from a man between 50 and 75 years old who received an inactivated influenza vaccine. CDR3 loop: CASSPRTGKNTEAFF. Written as DNA, the CDR3 is TGTGCCAGCTCACCTAGGACAGGGAAGAACACTGAAGCTTTCTTT.